Listed here are 29 T cell receptor beta chains from one sample, sequenced in a study of T cell responses to AZD1222 COVID-19 vaccine. Assay: immunoSEQ multiplex PCR; the TCRdb copy retains only in-frame clones and omits some. Of around 83,000 clones in the sample, more than 70% were seen once. Material: peripheral blood, obtained on day 0 of AZD1222 vaccination. These receptors all come from an adult in good health.

The chain joins TRBV5-1 to TRBJ2-7; D remains unclear. Trimming left V 0 bases short and J 1 base short, with 2 bases between. Germline lookup yields CDR1 SGHRS and CDR2 YFSETQ. This CDR3 has 12 amino acids. The CDR3 sequence: CASSLASYEQYF. The CDR3 coding sequence is TGCGCCAGCAGCTTGGCATCCTACGAGCAGTACTTC.

This chain uses TRBV18 with TRBJ1-1, with TRBD1 matching 7 bases. The CDR3 runs to 14 residues. Germline V gene sequence: CDR1 KGHSH, CDR2 LQKENI. The V and J ends lost 3 bases and 3 bases, in that order; junction bases with no gene match: 4. The DNA for the CDR3 is TGTGCCAGCTCACCCCTCACAGGGGACACTGAAGCTTTCTTT. The encoded protein is CASSPLTGDTEAFF.

This clone was observed a handful of times. The J gene is TRBJ2-5, the V gene TRBV2; D unclear. Germline V gene sequence: CDR1 SNHLY, CDR2 FYNNEI. V lost 6 bases, J lost 0 bases, and 2 bases lay in between. The CDR3 has 11 amino acids. CDR3 nucleotide sequence: TGTGCCAGCAGGGACCAAGAGACCCAGTACTTC. Protein product: CASRDQETQYF.

J is TRBJ1-2 and V is TRBV5-1, with TRBD1 as a possible D gene (5 bases). Germline loops: CDR1 SGHRS, CDR2 YFSETQ. The CDR3 contains 14 residues. Deletions cut 3 bases from V and 4 bases from J, with 13 bases between. CDR3 sequence: CASSSQPGLYGYTF. The CDR3 DNA reads as TGCGCCAGCAGCTCACAACCGGGACTCTATGGCTACACCTTC.

The genes are TRBV27 and TRBJ2-6; D may be TRBD1 or TRBD2 (5 bases each). The CDR3 spans 17 residues. V lost 3 bases, J lost 3 bases, and 15 bases lay in between. Germline loops: CDR1 MNHEY, CDR2 SMNVEV (reference sequence). Here the CDR3 DNA reads TGTGCCAGCAGTTTCCTTCATAGGGGAGTTGGGGCCAACGTCCTGACTTTC. Translated: CASSFLHRGVGANVLTF.

J is TRBJ1-2 and V is TRBV4-2; D is perhaps TRBD1 (5 bases). The CDR3 consists of 14 residues. Trimming shortened V by 1 base and J by 4 bases, and 10 bases separated the two germline ends. The germline CDR1 and CDR2 sequences are LGHNA and YNFKEQ. The DNA of the CDR3 is TGTGCCAGCAGCCAAGGTCAGGGTACCTATGGCTACACCTTC. As protein: CASSQGQGTYGYTF.

The chain recombines TRBV3-1 (or the pseudogene TRBV3-2) with TRBJ1-2, with D possibly TRBD1 on 6 matching bases. Per germline, CDR1 LGHDT and CDR2 YNNKEL (reference sequence). Deletions cut 4 bases from V and 8 bases from J, with 20 bases between. The CDR3 totals 15 residues. Written as DNA, the CDR3 is TGTGCCAGCAGCCCCTACAGGGTCGCCGGATGGGGCTACACCTTC. Its translation is CASSPYRVAGWGYTF.

On this clone itself: At the DNA level, this CDR3 is encoded by other sequences in the same sample as well. J is TRBJ1-2 and V is TRBV19, with TRBD1 matching over 7 bases. V lost 3 bases and J lost 5; bases outside the gene matches: 6. This CDR3 has 14 residues. Germline CDR1 reads LNHDA; CDR2 reads SQIVND (reference sequence). This chain's CDR3 is CASSIGTGEYGYTF. The CDR3 DNA sequence: TGTGCCAGTAGTATTGGAACAGGGGAGTATGGCTACACCTTC.

As for this clone: At the DNA level, this CDR3 is encoded by other sequences in the same sample as well. The CDR3 sequence is CASSLRGGETQYF. As DNA, the CDR3 is TGTGCCAGCAGTTTACGGGGAGGGGAGACCCAGTACTTC. The V gene is TRBV12-3 or TRBV12-4, the J gene TRBJ2-5; 7 positions agree with TRBD2. This CDR3 is built from 13 residues. The ends lost 2 bases at V and 5 bases at J; junction bases unmatched: 2.

This clone was seen only a few times. V and J are TRBV19 and TRBJ1-6; no clear D. CDR1 is LNHDA and CDR2 is SQIVND in the germline V gene (reference sequence). The V end was cut by 3 bases, the J end by 0 bases, with 6 bases between. The CDR3 consists of 15 residues. The CDR3, as DNA: TGTGCCAGTAGTATCTGGAGCTCCTATAATTCACCCCTCCACTTT. Its translation: CASSIWSSYNSPLHF.

This chain uses TRBV14 with TRBJ2-7; D is uncertain. This CDR3 has 13 residues. V was clipped by 4 bases and J by 3 bases, with 10 bases between them. Germline CDR1 is SGHDN and CDR2 is FVKESK. This chain's CDR3 is CASSPAVHYEQYF. CDR3 coding DNA: TGTGCCAGCAGCCCCGCGGTGCACTACGAGCAGTACTTC.

This clone was seen a single time. The gene calls are TRBV30 and TRBJ2-3, with D unclear. The ends were cut back, 3 bases at V and 4 bases at J, with 8 bases in the middle. The CDR3 sequence is 12 residues long. Germline loops: CDR1 GTSNPN, CDR2 SVGIG (reference sequence). The CDR3: CAWRRWPDTQYF. For the CDR3, the DNA is TGTGCCTGGAGGCGGTGGCCAGATACGCAGTATTTT.

This chain uses TRBV28 with TRBJ1-1, with 7 nucleotides matching TRBD1. Germline values: CDR1 MDHEN, CDR2 SYDVKM. The CDR3 runs to 14 residues. Germline trimming cut 5 bases from V and 5 bases from J; bases unmatched to any gene: 8. CDR3 nucleotides: TGTGCCAGCAGTCCAGGACAGGCGCGAACTGAAGCTTTCTTT. Translation: CASSPGQARTEAFF.

V and J are TRBV6-2 or TRBV6-3 and TRBJ2-7; D is uncertain. Trimming removed 6 bases from V and 3 bases from J, with 9 bases in between. Germline values: CDR1 MNHEY, CDR2 SVGEGT. The CDR3 extends over 12 amino acids. Here the CDR3 DNA reads TGTGCCAGCAGCGGGCCGATCTACGAGCAGTACTTC. Its protein is CASSGPIYEQYF.

The J gene is TRBJ1-2, the V gene TRBV6-5, with TRBD1 as a possible D gene (5 bases). The V end was cut by 2 bases, the J end by 2 bases, with 6 bases between. The germline CDR1 and CDR2 sequences are MNHEY and SVGAGI. This CDR3 has 13 residues. The CDR3 loop reads CASSYNRNYGYTF. The CDR3 bases are TGTGCCAGCAGTTACAACAGGAACTATGGCTACACCTTC.

J is TRBJ1-2 and V is TRBV20-1; the D is unclear. CDR3 length: 9 amino acids. In germline, CDR1 is DFQATT, CDR2 SNEGSKA (reference sequence). DNA of the CDR3: TGCACCGAAGGGCTTGGCTACACCTTC. Its translation: CTEGLGYTF.

The chain combines TRBV5-5 with TRBJ1-3; D is undetermined. Germline V gives CDR1 SGHKS, CDR2 YYEKEE (reference sequence). Between the trimmed V and J ends, which lost 3 bases and 4 bases, there was a span of 14 bases. The CDR3 length is 15 residues. The CDR3 DNA follows: TGTGCCAGCAGCTCTGGGCTGAGGTCCGGAAACACCATATATTTT. It yields the protein CASSSGLRSGNTIYF.

This chain connects TRBV18 to TRBJ1-5; 9 bases line up with TRBD1. V was pared by 5 bases and J by 1 base, with 6 bases of the junction left unmatched. Germline values: CDR1 KGHSH, CDR2 LQKENI. The CDR3 has 16 amino acids. The CDR3 nucleotides are TGTGCCAGCTCATTCAGGGGACAGGGCAGCAATCAGCCCCAGCATTTT. This encodes CASSFRGQGSNQPQHF.

This rearrangement joins TRBV24-1 to TRBJ1-4, with TRBD1 matching 9 bases. The germline CDR1 and CDR2 sequences are KGHDR and SFDVKD. This CDR3 has 15 residues. The junction had 9 bases not matched to a gene; V was cut back by 4 bases and J by 10 bases. The chain's CDR3 is CATSESGTGSGKLFF. CDR3 in DNA: TGTGCCACCAGTGAATCCGGGACAGGGAGCGGAAAACTGTTTTTT.

The chain carries TRBV5-1 and TRBJ1-1; possibly TRBD1 for D (6 bases). Looked up from germline, CDR1 is SGHRS and CDR2 is YFSETQ. Trimming removed 5 bases from V and 3 bases from J, with 11 bases in between. This CDR3 is 13 amino acids long. CDR3 in amino acids: CASRQQGDTEAFF. As DNA, the CDR3 is TGCGCCAGCAGACAACAGGGCGACACTGAAGCTTTCTTT.

This chain connects TRBV4-3 to TRBJ1-2; TRBD1 agrees at 9 bases. CDR3 length equals 16 residues. Trimming at V came to 0 bases and at J to 8 bases, leaving 10 bases not matched to a gene. Per the germline V gene, CDR1 is LGHNA and CDR2 is YSLEER. The CDR3 DNA reads TGCGCCAGCAGCCAAGATATAGGACAGGGGTCGGAAGGCTACACCTTC. The encoded protein is CASSQDIGQGSEGYTF.

The V and J genes are TRBV7-9 and TRBJ1-2; D ambiguous. Germline CDR1 and CDR2: SEHNR and FQNEAQ (reference sequence). This CDR3 comprises 13 residues. V was trimmed by 4 bases and J by 8 bases, leaving 14 bases between them. CDR3 sequence: CASSWITGNGYTF. The CDR3 DNA reads as TGTGCCAGCAGCTGGATCACGGGTAACGGCTACACCTTC.

This clone was counted only a few times. This sequence joins TRBV7-8 and TRBJ1-1, with D unresolved. CDR1 is SGHVS and CDR2 is FQNEAQ in the germline V gene. Between the trimmed V and J ends, which lost 10 bases and 0 bases, there was a span of 12 bases. This CDR3 comprises 13 residues. The CDR3 nucleotides are TGTGCCACCCTCAGTGGCATGAACACTGAAGCTTTCTTT. Its translation is CATLSGMNTEAFF.

The chain combines TRBV6-1 with TRBJ1-2; D remains ambiguous. This CDR3 has 13 amino acids. V gave up 3 bases and J gave up 3 bases, with 8 bases separating them. The germline gives CDR1 MNHNS, CDR2 SASEGT. The CDR3 protein is CASSEESHYGYTF. For the CDR3, the DNA is TGTGCCAGCAGTGAGGAGAGTCACTATGGCTACACCTTC.

The chain's CDR3 is CATSSLGGGPEAFF. The CDR3 coding sequence is TGTGCCACCAGCAGCCTCGGGGGGGGGCCCGAAGCTTTCTTT. The V and J genes are TRBV15 and TRBJ1-1; perhaps TRBD1 as D (6 bases). The CDR3 spans 14 residues. Germline V gene sequence: CDR1 LNHNV, CDR2 YYDKDF (reference sequence). Trimming stripped 3 bases from V and 8 bases from J, with 16 bases between.

This chain uses TRBV28 with TRBJ2-7; D might be TRBD2 (5 bases). Germline V gene lookup returns CDR1 MDHEN and CDR2 SYDVKM. The germline V and J ends were trimmed by 2 bases and 4 bases, with 12 bases remaining between them. This CDR3 is 14 amino acids long. The CDR3 region is CASSLAGVAYEQYF. The CDR3 DNA is TGTGCCAGCAGTTTAGCCGGGGTGGCTTACGAGCAGTACTTC.

V usage is TRBV4-2 and J usage is TRBJ2-5; D could derive from TRBD1 or TRBD2 (5 bases each). Trimming removed 0 bases at V and 5 bases at J, with 13 bases between. Germline V lookup: CDR1 LGHNA, CDR2 YNFKEQ. The CDR3 length is 15 residues. The CDR3 DNA follows: TGTGCCAGCAGCCAAGATGGGTCGGGGCGGGAGACCCAGTACTTC. It specifies CASSQDGSGRETQYF.

V is TRBV19 and J is TRBJ2-4; 10 bases line up with TRBD1. Germline V gives CDR1 LNHDA, CDR2 SQIVND (reference sequence). This CDR3 spans 16 amino acids. Unmatched junction bases numbered 1, after V lost 1 base and J lost 1 base. CDR3 protein: CASSIAGQGAKNIQYF. The CDR3 DNA sequence: TGTGCCAGTAGTATAGCGGGACAGGGGGCCAAAAACATTCAGTACTTC.

This chain links TRBV18 with TRBJ1-1; D is perhaps TRBD1 (6 bases). The V and J ends lost 0 bases and 3 bases respectively, with 11 bases between them. Germline V gives CDR1 KGHSH, CDR2 LQKENI. This CDR3 has 15 residues. CDR3 sequence (DNA): TGTGCCAGCTCACCACCGAAGGGGGGTCACACTGAAGCTTTCTTT. Translation gives CASSPPKGGHTEAFF.